Reported below is one T cell receptor (beta chain). Its antigen is as yet unknown. CDR1 is DFQATT and CDR2 is SNEGSKA in the germline V gene (reference sequence). The CDR3 is 15 residues long. V was clipped by 7 bases and J by 7 bases, with 23 bases between them. The TCRbeta library incorporated unique molecular identifiers. TCRdb re-called the PCR reads through MiXCR, storing one row per CDR3 protein. The sample records 600,000 to 700,000 distinct CDR3 sequences, 13% being singletons. The sample belongs to a study of T-cell reconstitution after alpha-beta-depleted transplantation in children. Study results and limitations: At the one-year point after transplant, T-cell counts and TCRbeta diversity were found to come mostly from T cells that had been newly produced. Reports say that about two months after transplant, the alpha-beta T cells came out of several hundred graft clones that had expanded. Several patients had high TCRbeta diversity at day 60; it came from surviving recipient T cells and thymic progenitors.

The sequenced sample was PBMCs, obtained before TCRalphabeta/CD19-depleted stem cell transplant. The J gene is TRBJ2-1, the V gene TRBV20-1; no firm D call. The clonotype originates from a girl under 10 years old with congenital amegakaryocytic thrombocytopenia, due to receive a stem cell transplant. CDR3 region: CSVTLLDLGRNEQFF. In DNA, the CDR3 is TGCAGTGTTACCCTTCTCGACCTGGGTCGGAATGAGCAGTTCTTC.